Each of the 5 T cell receptor beta chains below was sequenced from the same sample in a study of shared clonotypes between healthy human individuals. Some clones are missing from TCRdb's copy, which holds only in-frame ones; the method was immunoSEQ multiplex PCR. The sample has about 1,500,000 clones, roughly 95% seen once. Specimen: naive CD4+ T cells sorted from blood. Subset noted: CD45RA+ positively selected. The receptors originated from a man aged 30-40 years in good health.

The rearrangement uses TRBV5-1 and TRBJ2-2; D is unresolved. The CDR3 covers 15 residues. The germline CDR1 and CDR2 sequences are SGHRS and YFSETQ. Trimming stripped 6 bases from V and 0 bases from J, with 12 bases between. DNA of the CDR3: TGCGCCAGCAAGTTATGGGGTACGAACACCGGGGAGCTGTTTTTT. Its protein product is CASKLWGTNTGELFF.

A remark on this clone: The same CDR3 is also encoded by other DNA sequences in this sample. The V and J genes are TRBV18 and TRBJ2-3; 10 bases are a match to TRBD2. Germline trimming cut 3 bases from V and 3 bases from J; bases unmatched to any gene: 3. There are 15 residues in the CDR3. Germline CDR1 KGHSH, CDR2 LQKENI. The CDR3 nucleotides are TGTGCCAGCTCACCTACTAGCGGGACTACAGATACGCAGTATTTT. The encoded protein is CASSPTSGTTDTQYF. Combining the CDR3 with reference TRBV18 and TRBJ2-3 gives the whole variable domain NAGVMQNPRHLVRRRGQEARLRCSPMKGHSHVYWYRQLPEEGLKFMVYLQKENIIDESGMPKERFSAEFPKEGPSILRIQQVVRGDSAAYFCASSPTSGTTDTQYFGPGTRLTVL.

The CDR3 DNA is TGTGCCAGCAGCGAACCGGGACTAGCGGGAGAAAAAGGGCAGTTCTTC. Translation gives CASSEPGLAGEKGQFF. The rearrangement uses TRBV5-4 and TRBJ2-1; 14 nucleotides line up with TRBD2. V lost 4 bases, J lost 12 bases, and 12 bases stayed unmatched. Germline CDR1 is SGHNT and CDR2 is YYREEE (reference sequence). CDR3 length: 16 amino acids.

The CDR3 DNA reads as TGTGCCAGCAGCTTATACGGGGCCACTGAAGCTTTCTTT. This gives the protein CASSLYGATEAFF. The chain carries TRBV11-2 and TRBJ1-1, with D perhaps matching TRBD1 (5 bases). The CDR3 loop spans 13 amino acids. Germline loops: CDR1 SGHAT, CDR2 FQNNGV. Trimming took 2 bases from V and 4 from J, leaving 8 bases between them.

V is TRBV5-3 and J is TRBJ1-2, with D unresolved. TRBV5-3 counts as an open reading frame of uncertain function. The length of the CDR3 is 12 residues. The V and J ends lost 2 bases and 8 bases respectively, with 10 bases between them. The DNA of the CDR3 is TGTGCCAGAAGCTTCGTGTTTTGGGGCTACACCTTC. Translating gives CARSFVFWGYTF.